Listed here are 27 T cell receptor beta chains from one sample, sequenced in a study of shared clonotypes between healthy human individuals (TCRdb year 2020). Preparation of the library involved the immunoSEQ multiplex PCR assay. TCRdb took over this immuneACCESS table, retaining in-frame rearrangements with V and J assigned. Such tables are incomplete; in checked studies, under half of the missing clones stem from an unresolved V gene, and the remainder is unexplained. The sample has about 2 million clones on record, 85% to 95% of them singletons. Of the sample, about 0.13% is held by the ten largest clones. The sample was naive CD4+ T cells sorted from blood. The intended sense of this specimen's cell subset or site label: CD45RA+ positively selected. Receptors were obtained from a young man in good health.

CDR3 nucleotide sequence: TGTGCCAGCAGCCAACCGGGACAGAATGAAAAACTGTTTTTT. Encoded protein: CASSQPGQNEKLFF. The chain carries TRBV4-2 and TRBJ1-4; 7 bases are a match to TRBD1. Germline trimming cut 2 bases from V and 5 bases from J; bases unmatched to any gene: 2. The CDR3 has 14 amino acids. Germline CDR1 LGHNA, CDR2 YNFKEQ.

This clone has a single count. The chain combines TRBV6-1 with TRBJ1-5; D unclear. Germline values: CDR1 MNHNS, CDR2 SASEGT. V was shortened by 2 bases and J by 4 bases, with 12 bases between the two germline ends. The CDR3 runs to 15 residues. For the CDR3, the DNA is TGTGCCAGCAGTGAAAATTTGGACCGGAATCAGCCCCAGCATTTT. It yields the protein CASSENLDRNQPQHF.

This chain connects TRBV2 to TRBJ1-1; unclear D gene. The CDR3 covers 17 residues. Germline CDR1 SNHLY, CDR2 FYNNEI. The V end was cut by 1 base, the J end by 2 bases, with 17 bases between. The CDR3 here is CASSEGGRMTGNTEAFF. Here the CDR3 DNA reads TGTGCCAGCAGTGAAGGAGGCAGGATGACGGGCAACACTGAAGCTTTCTTT.

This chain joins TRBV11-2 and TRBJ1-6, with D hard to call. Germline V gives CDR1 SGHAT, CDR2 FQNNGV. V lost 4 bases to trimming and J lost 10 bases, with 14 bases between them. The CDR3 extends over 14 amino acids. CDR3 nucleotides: TGTGCCAGCAGCTCCGCCGCCGGTAGATCACCCCTCCACTTT. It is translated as CASSSAAGRSPLHF. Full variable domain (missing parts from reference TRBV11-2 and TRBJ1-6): EAGVAQSPRYKIIEKRQSVAFWCNPISGHATLYWYQQILGQGPKLLIQFQNNGVVDDSQLPKDRFSAERLKGVDSTLKIQPAKLEDSAVYLCASSSAAGRSPLHFGNGTRLTVT.

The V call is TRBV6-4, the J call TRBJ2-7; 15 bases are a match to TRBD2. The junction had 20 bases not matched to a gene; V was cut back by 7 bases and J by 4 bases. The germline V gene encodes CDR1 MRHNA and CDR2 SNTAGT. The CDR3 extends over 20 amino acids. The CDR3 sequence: CASTRPGTSGRPPLSYEQYF. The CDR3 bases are TGTGCCAGCACCCGACCCGGGACTAGCGGGAGGCCACCGTTAAGTTACGAGCAGTACTTC.

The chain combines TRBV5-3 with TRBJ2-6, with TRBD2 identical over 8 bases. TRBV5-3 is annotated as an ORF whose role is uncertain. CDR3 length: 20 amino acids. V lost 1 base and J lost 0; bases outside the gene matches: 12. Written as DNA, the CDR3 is TGTGCCAGAAGCTTGCGAGCGGGAGTGCTGTTATACTCTGGGGCCAACGTCCTGACTTTC. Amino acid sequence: CARSLRAGVLLYSGANVLTF.

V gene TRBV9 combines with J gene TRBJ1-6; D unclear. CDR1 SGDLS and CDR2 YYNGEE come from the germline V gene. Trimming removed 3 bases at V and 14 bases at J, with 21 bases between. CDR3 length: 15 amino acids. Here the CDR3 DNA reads TGTGCCAGCAGCGCGGTGGGAGGCGGCGTAAGCTCCCTCCACTTT. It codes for CASSAVGGGVSSLHF.

The CDR3 loop is CASSPGLAGAYNEQFF. In DNA form, the CDR3 reads TGTGCCAGCAGCCCGGGACTAGCGGGAGCATACAATGAGCAGTTCTTC. This chain uses TRBV7-2 with TRBJ2-1, with 14 bases matching TRBD2. The V gene's germline CDR1 is SGHTA and CDR2 FQGNSA. J lost 4 bases, V lost 5 bases, and 4 bases had no gene match. The CDR3 has 16 residues.

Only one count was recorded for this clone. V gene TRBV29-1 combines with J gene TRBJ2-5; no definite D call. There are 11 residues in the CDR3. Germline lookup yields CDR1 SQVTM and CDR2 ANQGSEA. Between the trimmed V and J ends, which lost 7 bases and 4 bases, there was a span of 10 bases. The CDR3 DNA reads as TGCAGCGCAAGATACCTAGAGACCCAGTACTTC. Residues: CSARYLETQYF.

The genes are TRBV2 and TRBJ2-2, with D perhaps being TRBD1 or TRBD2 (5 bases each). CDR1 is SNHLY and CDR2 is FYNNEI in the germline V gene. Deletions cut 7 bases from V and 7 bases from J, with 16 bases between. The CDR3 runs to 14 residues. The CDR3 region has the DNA TGTGCCAGCACCGACGGGACCTCTGGCGGGGAGCTGTTTTTT. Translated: CASTDGTSGGELFF. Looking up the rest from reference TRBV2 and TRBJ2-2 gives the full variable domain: EPEVTQTPSHQVTQMGQEVILRCVPISNHLYFYWYRQILGQKVEFLVSFYNNEISEKSEIFDDQFSVERPDGSNFTLKIRSTKLEDSAMYFCASTDGTSGGELFFGEGSRLTVL.

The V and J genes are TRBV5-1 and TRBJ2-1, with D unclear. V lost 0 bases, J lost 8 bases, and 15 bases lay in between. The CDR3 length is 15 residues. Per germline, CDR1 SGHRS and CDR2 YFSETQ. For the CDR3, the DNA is TGCGCCAGCAGCTTGGTGGTCTTATCGAAGGATGAGCAGTTCTTC. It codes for CASSLVVLSKDEQFF.

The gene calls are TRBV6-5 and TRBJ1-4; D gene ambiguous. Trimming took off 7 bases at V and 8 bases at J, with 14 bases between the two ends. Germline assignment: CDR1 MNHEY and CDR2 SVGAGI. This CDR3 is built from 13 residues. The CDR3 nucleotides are TGTGCCAGCACCCCCTACCGAGGGGAAAAACTGTTTTTT. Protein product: CASTPYRGEKLFF.

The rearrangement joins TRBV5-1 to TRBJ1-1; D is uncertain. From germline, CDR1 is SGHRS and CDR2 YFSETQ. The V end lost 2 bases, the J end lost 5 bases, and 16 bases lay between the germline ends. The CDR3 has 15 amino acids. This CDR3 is CASSFMNSGQTEAFF. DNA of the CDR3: TGCGCCAGCAGCTTCATGAATTCCGGGCAGACTGAAGCTTTCTTT.

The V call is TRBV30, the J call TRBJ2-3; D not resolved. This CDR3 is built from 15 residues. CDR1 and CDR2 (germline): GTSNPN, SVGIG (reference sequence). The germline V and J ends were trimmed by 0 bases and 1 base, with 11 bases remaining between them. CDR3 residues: CAWSVPMTGTDTQYF. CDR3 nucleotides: TGTGCCTGGAGTGTCCCGATGACCGGCACAGATACGCAGTATTTT.

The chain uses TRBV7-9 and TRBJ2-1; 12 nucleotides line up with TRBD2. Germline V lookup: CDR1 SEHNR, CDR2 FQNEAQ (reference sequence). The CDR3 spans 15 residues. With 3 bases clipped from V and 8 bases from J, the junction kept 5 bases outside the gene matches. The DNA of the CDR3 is TGTGCCAGCAGCTTCGGACTAGCGGGAATCGATGAGCAGTTCTTC. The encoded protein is CASSFGLAGIDEQFF.

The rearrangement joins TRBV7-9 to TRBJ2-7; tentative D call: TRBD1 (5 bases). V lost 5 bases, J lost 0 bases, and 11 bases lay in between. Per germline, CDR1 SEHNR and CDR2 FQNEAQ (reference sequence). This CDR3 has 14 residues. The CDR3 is CASSEQTVSYEQYF. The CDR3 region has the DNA TGTGCCAGCAGCGAACAGACAGTCTCCTACGAGCAGTACTTC.

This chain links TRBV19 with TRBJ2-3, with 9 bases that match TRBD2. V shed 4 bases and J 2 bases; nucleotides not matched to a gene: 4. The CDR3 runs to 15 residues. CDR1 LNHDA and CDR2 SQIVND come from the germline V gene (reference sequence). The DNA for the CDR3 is TGTGCCAGTAGTACTCTAGCGGGGAACACAGATACGCAGTATTTT. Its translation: CASSTLAGNTDTQYF.

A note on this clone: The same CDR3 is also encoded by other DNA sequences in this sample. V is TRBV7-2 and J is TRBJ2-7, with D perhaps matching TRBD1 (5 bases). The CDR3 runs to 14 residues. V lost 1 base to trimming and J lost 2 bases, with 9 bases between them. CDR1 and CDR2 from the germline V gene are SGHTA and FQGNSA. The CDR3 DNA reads TGTGCCAGCAGCTTAGGGCAGGGAACCTACGAGCAGTACTTC. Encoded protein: CASSLGQGTYEQYF.

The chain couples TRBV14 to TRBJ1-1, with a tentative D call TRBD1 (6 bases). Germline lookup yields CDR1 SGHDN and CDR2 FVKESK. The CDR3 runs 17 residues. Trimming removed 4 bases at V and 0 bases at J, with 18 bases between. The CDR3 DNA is TGTGCCAGCAGCCTATTTCCAGGGGTCTTCATGAACACTGAAGCTTTCTTT. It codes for CASSLFPGVFMNTEAFF.

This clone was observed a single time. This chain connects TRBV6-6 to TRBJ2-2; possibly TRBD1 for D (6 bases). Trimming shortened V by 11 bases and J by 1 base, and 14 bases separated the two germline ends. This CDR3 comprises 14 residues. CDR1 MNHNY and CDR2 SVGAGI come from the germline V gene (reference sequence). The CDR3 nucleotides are TGTGCCGGGTCCCAGGGGAGGAACACCGGGGAGCTGTTTTTT. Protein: CAGSQGRNTGELFF.

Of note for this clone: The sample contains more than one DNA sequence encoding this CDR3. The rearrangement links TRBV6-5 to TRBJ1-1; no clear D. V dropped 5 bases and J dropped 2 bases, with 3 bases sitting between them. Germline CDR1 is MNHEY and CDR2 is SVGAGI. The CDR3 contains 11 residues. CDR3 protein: CASSGNTEAFF. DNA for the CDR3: TGTGCCAGCAGTGGTAACACTGAAGCTTTCTTT.

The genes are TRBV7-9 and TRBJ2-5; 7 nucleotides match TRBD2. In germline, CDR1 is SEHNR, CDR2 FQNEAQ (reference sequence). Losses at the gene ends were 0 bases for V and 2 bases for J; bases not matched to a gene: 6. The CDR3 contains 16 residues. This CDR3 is CASSLALSSGQETQYF. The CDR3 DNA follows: TGTGCCAGCAGCTTAGCGTTGTCTAGCGGACAAGAGACCCAGTACTTC. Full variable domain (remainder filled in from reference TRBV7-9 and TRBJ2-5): DTGVSQNPRHKITKRGQNVTFRCDPISEHNRLYWYRQTLGQGPEFLTYFQNEAQLEKSRLLSDRFSAERPKGSFSTLEIQRTEQGDSAMYLCASSLALSSGQETQYFGPGTRLLVL.

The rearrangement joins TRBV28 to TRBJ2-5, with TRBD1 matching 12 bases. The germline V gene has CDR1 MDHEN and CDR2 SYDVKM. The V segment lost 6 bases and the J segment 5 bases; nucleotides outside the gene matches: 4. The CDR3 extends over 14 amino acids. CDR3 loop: CASREGQGAETQYF. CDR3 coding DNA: TGTGCCAGCAGAGAGGGACAGGGGGCCGAGACCCAGTACTTC.

The CDR3 region is CASSLSLAGGPGELFF. In nucleotides, the CDR3 is TGTGCCAGCAGCCTCTCGTTAGCGGGAGGGCCCGGGGAGCTGTTTTTT. The chain has TRBV2 and TRBJ2-2, with 11 positions matching TRBD2. There are 16 residues in the CDR3. The V and J ends lost 6 bases and 6 bases, in that order; junction bases with no gene match: 9. Germline V lookup: CDR1 SNHLY, CDR2 FYNNEI.

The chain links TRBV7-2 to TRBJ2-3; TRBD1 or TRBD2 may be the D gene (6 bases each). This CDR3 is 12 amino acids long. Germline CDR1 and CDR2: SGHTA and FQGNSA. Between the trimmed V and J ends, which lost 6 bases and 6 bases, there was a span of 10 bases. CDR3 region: CASRQGGDTQYF. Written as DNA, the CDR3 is TGTGCCAGCAGGCAAGGGGGGGATACGCAGTATTTT. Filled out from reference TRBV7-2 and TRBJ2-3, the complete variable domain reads GAGVSQSPSNKVTEKGKDVELRCDPISGHTALYWYRQSLGQGLEFLIYFQGNSAPDKSGLPSDRFSAERTGGSVSTLTIQRTQQEDSAVYLCASRQGGDTQYFGPGTRLTVL.

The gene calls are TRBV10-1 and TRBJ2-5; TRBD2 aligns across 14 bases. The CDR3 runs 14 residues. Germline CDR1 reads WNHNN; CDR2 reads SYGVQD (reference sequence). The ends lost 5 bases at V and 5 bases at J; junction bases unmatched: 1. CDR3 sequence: CASSRTSGRETQYF. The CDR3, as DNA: TGCGCCAGCAGTCGGACTAGCGGGAGGGAGACCCAGTACTTC.

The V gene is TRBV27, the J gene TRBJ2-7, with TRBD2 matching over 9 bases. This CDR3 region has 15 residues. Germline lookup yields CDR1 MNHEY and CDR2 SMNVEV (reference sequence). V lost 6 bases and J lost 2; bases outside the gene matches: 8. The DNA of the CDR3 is TGTGCCAGCAGCCAAGGGACTAGCTTACCCTACGAGCAGTACTTC. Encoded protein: CASSQGTSLPYEQYF.